These 5 T cell receptor beta chains were sequenced from one sample in a study of cytomegalovirus exposure and HLA in healthy donors. Sequencing used immunoSEQ multiplex PCR; TCRdb keeps in-frame clones, though not all of them. Of about 200,000 clones in the sample, approximately 80% were seen once. The sequencing input was PBMCs. The receptors originated from a woman aged 30 to 39 in good health and CMV-seropositive.

The chain has TRBV5-6 and TRBJ2-7; 7 bases are shared with TRBD2. Per germline, CDR1 SGHDT and CDR2 YYEEEE. The CDR3 sequence is 17 residues long. V gave up 4 bases and J gave up 0 bases; unmatched junction bases: 13. CDR3 residues: CASSRAVAGLSSYEQYF. The CDR3 DNA reads TGTGCCAGCAGCCGGGCTGTAGCGGGCCTGAGCTCCTACGAGCAGTACTTC.

V gene TRBV10-3 combines with J gene TRBJ2-5, with 11 bases that match TRBD2. The CDR3 is made up of 16 amino acids. The ends lost 6 bases at V and 1 base at J; junction bases unmatched: 7. Per germline, CDR1 ENHRY and CDR2 SYGVKD. DNA of the CDR3: TGTGCCATCAGCCTAGGACTAGCGGGCCTCCAAGAGACCCAGTACTTC. This gives the protein CAISLGLAGLQETQYF.

In regard to this clone: This CDR3 is also generated by other DNA sequences in the sample. The chain uses TRBV5-1 and TRBJ2-3; D is unclear. The V and J ends lost 3 bases and 2 bases respectively, with 7 bases between them. The CDR3 covers 13 residues. CDR1 SGHRS and CDR2 YFSETQ come from the germline V gene. As DNA, the CDR3 is TGCGCCAGCAGCTCGGGTTCCACAGATACGCAGTATTTT. As protein: CASSSGSTDTQYF.

This sequence joins TRBV29-1 and TRBJ2-1; TRBD2 might be the D (5 bases). The CDR3 covers 14 residues. From germline, CDR1 is SQVTM and CDR2 ANQGSEA. V lost 7 bases to trimming and J lost 4 bases, with 17 bases between them. CDR3 protein: CSAAPGSRYNEQFF. CDR3 DNA sequence: TGCAGCGCCGCCCCGGGGAGCCGATACAATGAGCAGTTCTTC.

This clone showed up just once. The J gene is TRBJ2-7, the V gene TRBV6-5; TRBD1 is a possible D gene (6 bases). V was trimmed by 6 bases and J by 5 bases, leaving 14 bases between them. The germline V gene encodes CDR1 MNHEY and CDR2 SVGAGI. The CDR3 length is 13 residues. For the CDR3, the DNA is TGTGCCAGCAGGCGCGGACAGACCAACGAGCAGTACTTC. Translation gives CASRRGQTNEQYF.